This T cell receptor (beta chain) was identified in a study of blood T cell repertoires in COVID-19. The protocol was immunoSEQ multiplex PCR, while the TCRdb copy is restricted to in-frame clones and leaves out a portion. The sample lists hundreds of thousands of clones, around 84% seen once, with about 16% in the top ten. Recovery meant two consecutive negative NP/OP PCR tests, professional clearance, or resolved symptoms. This CDR3 is built from 15 residues. Germline-derived CDR1 and CDR2 are SGDLS and YYNGEE. V trimming: 4 bases; J trimming: 6 bases; junction bases outside the gene matches: 10. The rearrangement links TRBV9 to TRBJ1-2; 9 bases match TRBD1. This clonotype originated in a man aged 18 to 29 who had recovered from COVID-19. Source material: PBMCs or T cells enriched from blood (not recorded which). The CDR3, as DNA: TGTGCCAGCAGCCCCCGGGACAGGGTCTTCCATGGCTACACCTTC. Its protein is CASSPRDRVFHGYTF.